Shown below are 7 T cell receptor beta chains from a single sample sequenced in a study of T cells after yellow fever vaccination. One entry per CDR3 protein, called by TCRdb with MiXCR from the 5' RACE reads. The table records 350,000 to 450,000 distinct CDR3 sequences, about 6% of them present only once. The material sequenced was PBMCs, taken 5 days after the yellow fever booster vaccination. The receptors were gathered from a man in his thirties or forties who received the YFV17D yellow fever vaccine.

This clonotype showed up many times. The conserved closing phenylalanine or tryptophan is absent in this CDR3, likely reflecting a read error. It is unclear where the CDR3 begins or ends on the DNA, so no DNA is shown, and the CDR3 is as TCRdb lists it. The chain recombines TRBV7-8 with TRBJ2-1; the tabulated D call, TRBD2, remains unverified against the DNA. Looked up from germline, CDR1 is SGHVS and CDR2 is FQNEAQ. Inclusive of both ends, the CDR3 amounts to 13 amino acids. This chain's CDR3 is CASSLIQAGGPVS.

The V and J genes are TRBV6-5 and TRBJ2-3, with D unclear. V lost 2 bases to trimming and J lost 8 bases, with 8 bases between them. There are 12 residues in the CDR3. Germline CDR1 is MNHEY and CDR2 is SVGAGI. Here the CDR3 reads CASSYGWGTQYF. CDR3 bases: TGTGCCAGCAGTTACGGGTGGGGTACGCAGTATTTT.

This clonotype was recorded many times. The rearrangement links TRBV5-6 to TRBJ2-7, with D maybe TRBD1 (6 bases). This CDR3 contains 13 residues. Trimming removed 1 base at V and 12 bases at J, with 17 bases between. The V gene's germline CDR1 is SGHDT and CDR2 YYEEEE. CDR3 DNA sequence: TGTGCCAGCAGCTTGTACAACAACAGGGTGCGGTACTTC. Residues: CASSLYNNRVRYF.

This clonotype was seen at least ten times. The chain joins TRBV18 to TRBJ2-1, with 9 bases fitting TRBD2. Germline V gives CDR1 KGHSH, CDR2 LQKENI. The CDR3 spans 16 residues. The trim removed 3 bases at V and 2 bases at J, leaving 5 bases unmatched. CDR3 sequence (DNA): TGTGCCAGCTCACCTGTGGCTAGCGGGACCTACAATGAGCAGTTCTTC. Its protein product is CASSPVASGTYNEQFF.

This clonotype turned up a few times. The chain has TRBV5-1 and TRBJ2-2, with D maybe TRBD1 (5 bases). Germline lookup yields CDR1 SGHRS and CDR2 YFSETQ. V lost 7 bases and J 1 base, leaving 11 bases between the germline ends. The CDR3 spans 14 residues. The CDR3 bases are TGCGCCAGCGACGCCGGACAGAACACCGGGGAGCTGTTTTTT. This sequence encodes CASDAGQNTGELFF.

This clonotype appeared a few times. The chain couples TRBV20-1 to TRBJ2-1; 13 bases match TRBD2. From germline, CDR1 is DFQATT and CDR2 SNEGSKA (reference sequence). The CDR3 sequence is 18 residues long. V was pared by 7 bases and J by 2 bases, with 14 bases of the junction left unmatched. This CDR3 reads CSVMLGTSGIVAYNEQFF. The CDR3 DNA is TGCAGTGTCATGTTGGGGACTAGCGGGATAGTCGCCTACAATGAGCAGTTCTTC.

This sequence joins TRBV15 and TRBJ1-1; 11 nucleotides line up with TRBD1. This CDR3 is 15 amino acids long. Trimming cost V 4 bases and J 4 bases; bases outside gene matches: 5. The germline CDR1 and CDR2 sequences are LNHNV and YYDKDF (reference sequence). The CDR3 is CATSTGQGAPTEAFF. CDR3 bases: TGTGCCACCAGCACCGGACAGGGGGCGCCCACTGAAGCTTTCTTT.